The clone carrying this T cell receptor beta chain was counted a single time. Its antigen is not identified. PCR primers comprised 60 Vbeta and 13 Jbeta primers. Original analysis: Approximately 87 million unique TCR beta chains, 9 million to 14 million shared, were counted in a later analysis. Assay used: immunoSEQ multiplex PCR; TCRdb lists only in-frame clones, some missing. V and J calls and clone size come straight from that table; D and trimming were deduced from the DNA. The sample includes under 200,000 clones, about three quarters of them seen just once. Germline lookup yields CDR1 SGHRS and CDR2 YFSETQ. The V gene lost 5 bases and the J gene lost 0 bases, with 5 bases spanning the gap. The CDR3 loop spans 12 amino acids. These data come from a study of cytomegalovirus exposure and HLA in healthy donors. Overall study results and limits: Analyses of presence and absence presupposed an approximately uniform sequencing depth across donors. A link between a missense DCLRE1C variant and TCR beta V- and J-gene trimming emerged from a later analysis.

The sequencing input was PBMCs. This TCR derives from a female donor in good health and CMV-seronegative. The V gene is TRBV5-1, the J gene TRBJ2-5; D gene unclear. This CDR3 reads CASRADQETQYF. In DNA, the CDR3 is TGCGCCAGCAGGGCGGACCAAGAGACCCAGTACTTC. Full variable domain (outside the CDR3, taken from reference TRBV5-1 and TRBJ2-5): KAGVTQTPRYLIKTRGQQVTLSCSPISGHRSVSWYQQTPGQGLQFLFEYFSETQRNKGNFPGRFSGRQFSNSRSEMNVSTLELGDSALYLCASRADQETQYFGPGTRLLVL.